The 5 T cell receptor beta chains below were found in one sample sequenced in a study of T cells in localized non-small cell lung cancer. Using immunoSEQ multiplex PCR, the repertoire was profiled, and TCRdb retains in-frame clones only, with some absent. The profile shows about 33,000 clones, roughly 90% of them singletons. The specimen comprised peripheral blood, sampled before any cancer treatment. The receptors were gathered from a man aged 40-75 years with stage I lung adenocarcinoma.

The chain recombines TRBV6-5 with TRBJ1-5, with a tentative D call TRBD1 (6 bases). The CDR3 contains 15 residues. Looked up from germline, CDR1 is MNHEY and CDR2 is SVGAGI. Trimming pared 5 bases from V and 1 base from J, leaving 12 bases between. In DNA form, the CDR3 reads TGTGCCAGCAGTACCTCGAGGGGGAGCAATCAGCCCCAGCATTTT. It specifies CASSTSRGSNQPQHF.

The count of this clone is one. The chain joins TRBV6-6 to TRBJ1-1, with D hard to call. Trimming took off 0 bases at V and 5 bases at J, with 7 bases between the two ends. This CDR3 comprises 13 residues. Per the germline V gene, CDR1 is MNHNY and CDR2 is SVGAGI (reference sequence). CDR3 nucleotides: TGTGCCAGCAGTTACTCGACCGGGACTGAAGCTTTCTTT. As protein: CASSYSTGTEAFF.

CDR3: CASSAVGTAKNTEAFF. CDR3 DNA sequence: TGTGCCAGCAGTGCGGTTGGGACAGCGAAGAACACTGAAGCTTTCTTT. The rearrangement uses TRBV25-1 and TRBJ1-1; 7 nucleotides match TRBD1. The V gene's germline CDR1 is MGHDK and CDR2 SYGVNS. This CDR3 has 16 residues. V shed 4 bases and J 1 base; nucleotides not matched to a gene: 9.

The chain couples TRBV11-3 to TRBJ2-7; TRBD1 matches 7 bases. Germline CDR1 reads SGHNT; CDR2 reads YENEEA. J gave up 6 bases and V 3 bases, and 5 bases lay outside the gene matches. This CDR3 region has 13 residues. CDR3 residues: CASSFFPGGEQYF. In nucleotides, the CDR3 is TGTGCCAGCAGCTTCTTCCCAGGGGGCGAGCAGTACTTC.

The J gene is TRBJ1-2, the V gene TRBV19; possible D gene TRBD1, 5 bases. The CDR3 runs 19 residues. The germline gives CDR1 LNHDA, CDR2 SQIVND (reference sequence). Trimming cost V 0 bases and J 7 bases, with 27 bases left between them. The CDR3 spells CASSIDPQAGVFTGSGYTF. In DNA form, the CDR3 reads TGTGCCAGTAGTATAGACCCACAGGCGGGAGTGTTTACCGGGAGTGGCTACACCTTC.